This T cell receptor (beta chain) was captured in a study of regulatory T cells in long-lasting Graves disease. Combining iRepertoire HTBI primers with Arm-PCR of CDR3 regions, the authors built TCR beta libraries. Original data processing: Identification across samples found some 60 TRBV and around 15 TRBJ segments. TCRdb fed the multiplex PCR reads into MiXCR, producing one record per CDR3 protein. TCRdb's processing, not the study's, gives the V and J calls here. The data show about 430,000 distinct CDR3 sequences, about 15% seen once. The sample's time point: newly diagnosed GD, antithyroid drugs for less than 3 months. The TCR library was made from RNA that had been extracted from PBMCs in TRIzol. This CDR3 comprises 12 residues. The V and J ends lost 7 bases and 0 bases respectively, with 7 bases between them. Germline V gene data show CDR1 as MNHEY and CDR2 as SMNVEV (reference sequence). These data are also associated with another study on T cells in Graves' hyperthyroidism and ophthalmopathy. In that study: Uncontrolled infection, other autoimmune disease, pregnancy and lactation each barred patients from inclusion. During a first-round RT-PCR of the TCR CDR3, the HTBI primer set was used.

The source material was peripheral blood mononuclear cells (PBMCs), sampled at new diagnosis, from a patient treated with antithyroid drugs. The chain joins TRBV27 to TRBJ2-7; D gene uncertain. The origin of this receptor is a woman between 40 and 50 years old with Graves disease. Here the CDR3 reads CASISPSYEQYF. The CDR3 region has the DNA TGTGCCAGCATTTCTCCCTCCTACGAGCAGTACTTC.